A single T cell receptor beta chain is shown here with its context. Its antigen is not identified. The data stem from a study of T-cell memory formation after mild COVID-19. Overall study context: There were largely donor-specific TCR clusters.

The CDR3 spans 13 residues. V lost 4 bases, J lost 6 bases, and 11 bases lay in between. Per the germline V gene, CDR1 is SGHAT and CDR2 is FQNNGV. TCRdb redid the calling of the 5' RACE reads with MiXCR, one entry per CDR3 protein. The sample has more than 80,000 distinct CDR3 sequences; about a sixth are singletons. General study findings and limits: Whereas later expanders leaned CD4+, clones contracting day 15 to 85 showed a balanced CD4/CD8 makeup. In pre-infection memory, a portion of responding clones appeared, which suggested that cross-reactive memory joined. Contracting CD4+ clones were located mainly in CM and EM, and CD8+ clones in EMRA.

The TCR was taken from an adult woman who had mild COVID-19 (a few samples of this study predate the infection). Cell type and time point are not known. The sequenced material came from PBMCs or a T cell subset sorted from them (not recorded which). The chain recombines TRBV11-2 with TRBJ2-3; D gene ambiguous. CDR3 DNA sequence: TGTGCCAGCAGCTCGATGCTTGGTGATACGCAGTATTTT. This translates into CASSSMLGDTQYF.